Presented here are 16 T cell receptor beta chains from one specimen sequenced in a study of cytomegalovirus exposure and HLA in healthy donors. The PCR contained 60 Vbeta and 13 Jbeta primers. Clones were sequenced by immunoSEQ multiplex PCR, and TCRdb holds only the in-frame ones, with some missing. Seen here are roughly 60,000 clones, about 80% observed once, and the top ten hold 2.5% to 3.5%. Material: PBMCs. The receptor set was obtained from a middle-aged woman in good health and CMV-seropositive.

This clone occurred once. The chain links TRBV30 to TRBJ2-5; D possibly corresponds to TRBD1 (6 bases). V dropped 2 bases and J dropped 6 bases, with 16 bases sitting between them. Germline loops: CDR1 GTSNPN, CDR2 SVGIG (reference sequence). This CDR3 region has 14 residues. CDR3 nucleotides: TGTGCCTGGAGTCCCGTACAGGGCAGACAGACCCAGTACTTC. Protein sequence: CAWSPVQGRQTQYF.

The rearrangement joins TRBV15 to TRBJ1-1; the D is unclear. V was cut by 0 bases and J by 9 bases, with 17 bases left in between. From germline, CDR1 is LNHNV and CDR2 YYDKDF (reference sequence). The CDR3 consists of 15 residues. The CDR3 nucleotides read TGTGCCACCAGCAGAGATCTACAAGGAGGACGGCAAGCTTTCTTT. It yields the protein CATSRDLQGGRQAFF.

The V call is TRBV30, the J call TRBJ2-2, with D perhaps matching TRBD1 (5 bases). The CDR3 spans 12 residues. Trimming removed 2 bases at V and 5 bases at J, with 6 bases between. CDR1 and CDR2 (germline): GTSNPN, SVGIG (reference sequence). CDR3 residues: CAWSKGTGELFF. The CDR3 DNA follows: TGTGCCTGGAGTAAGGGGACCGGGGAGCTGTTTTTT.

To note about this clone: In the same sample, other DNA sequences code for this CDR3. The chain employs TRBV7-2 and TRBJ2-7; perhaps TRBD2 as D (7 bases). The CDR3 has 14 residues. Trimming left V 4 bases short and J 7 bases short, with 17 bases between. Germline-derived CDR1 and CDR2 are SGHTA and FQGNSA. This chain's CDR3 is CASSWSGGANEQYF. The CDR3, as DNA: TGTGCCAGCAGCTGGAGTGGGGGGGCCAATGAGCAGTACTTC.

The chain recombines TRBV6-1 with TRBJ1-1; D is ambiguous. V gave up 2 bases and J gave up 4 bases, with 5 bases separating them. Per the germline V gene, CDR1 is MNHNS and CDR2 is SASEGT. CDR3 length: 12 residues. The CDR3, as DNA: TGTGCCAGCAGTGAATCCCGCACTGAAGCTTTCTTT. Its protein is CASSESRTEAFF.

This clone showed up just a few times. The chain links TRBV7-2 to TRBJ2-5; 8 positions agree with TRBD2. V was clipped by 5 bases and J by 3 bases; unmatched bases: 5. Germline V CDR1 and CDR2: SGHTA, FQGNSA. The CDR3 is made up of 14 amino acids. DNA of the CDR3: TGTGCCAGCAGCCAATCGGGGGGGAAAGAGACCCAGTACTTC. It translates to CASSQSGGKETQYF.

The V gene is TRBV5-1, the J gene TRBJ1-1; D call uncertain. CDR1 is SGHRS, CDR2 YFSETQ, per germline. The CDR3 is 14 residues long. The V end lost 0 bases, the J end lost 4 bases, and 10 bases lay between the germline ends. The CDR3 protein is CASSLDWPGTEAFF. The CDR3 region has the DNA TGCGCCAGCAGCTTGGACTGGCCGGGCACTGAAGCTTTCTTT. Together with reference TRBV5-1 and TRBJ1-1, the CDR3 gives the full variable domain: KAGVTQTPRYLIKTRGQQVTLSCSPISGHRSVSWYQQTPGQGLQFLFEYFSETQRNKGNFPGRFSGRQFSNSRSEMNVSTLELGDSALYLCASSLDWPGTEAFFGQGTRLTVV.

The V call is TRBV21-1, the J call TRBJ2-5; TRBD2, the table's D call, lacks a check against the DNA. TRBV21-1 is termed a pseudogene. This CDR3 is 18 amino acids long. In nucleotides, the CDR3 is TGTGCCAGCAGCAAACCCGGAGAGGAGACTAGCCCTCAAGAGACCCAGTACTTC. As protein: CASSKPGEETSPQETQYF.

The chain links TRBV10-1 to TRBJ2-2; 9 bases match TRBD1. The CDR3 is 16 residues long. Germline V gene lookup returns CDR1 WNHNN and CDR2 SYGVQD (reference sequence). V shed 3 bases, J shed 6 bases, and the junction held 8 bases outside the gene matches. The CDR3 is CASSDHPGQGAGELFF. For the CDR3, the DNA is TGCGCCAGCAGTGATCATCCGGGACAGGGTGCCGGGGAGCTGTTTTTT.

CDR3 DNA: TGTGCCAGCAGCCAAGAGACTCGCGCCTATAATTCACCCCTCCACTTT. Encoded protein: CASSQETRAYNSPLHF. The rearrangement uses TRBV14 and TRBJ1-6; D is unresolved. Per the germline V gene, CDR1 is SGHDN and CDR2 is FVKESK. The CDR3 runs to 16 residues. V was clipped by 0 bases and J by 2 bases, with 8 bases between them.

The chain links TRBV29-1 to TRBJ1-1; 10 bases align to TRBD1. The CDR3 runs to 20 residues. The J segment lost 0 bases and the V segment lost 2 bases, leaving 18 bases of the junction unmatched. CDR1 is SQVTM, CDR2 ANQGSEA, per germline. CDR3 region: CSVEPGTGADCVIMNTEAFF. In DNA form, the CDR3 reads TGCAGCGTTGAACCCGGGACAGGGGCCGATTGTGTGATTATGAACACTGAAGCTTTCTTT.

CDR3 nucleotides: TGCGCCAGCAGCACCGTAGCGGGGGGGCTCACAGATACGCAGTATTTT. As protein: CASSTVAGGLTDTQYF. The chain joins TRBV5-1 to TRBJ2-3; 11 bases match TRBD2. Germline lookup yields CDR1 SGHRS and CDR2 YFSETQ. The CDR3 extends over 16 amino acids. Trimming removed 4 bases from V and 2 bases from J; junction bases left unmatched: 6.

The chain uses TRBV6-6 and TRBJ1-5; maybe TRBD1 (5 bases). CDR3 length equals 16 residues. The ends were cut back, 3 bases at V and 4 bases at J, with 16 bases in the middle. Per the germline V gene, CDR1 is MNHNY and CDR2 is SVGAGI (reference sequence). CDR3 coding DNA: TGTGCCAGCAGTTATAATTTAAGACAGATTAATCAGCCCCAGCATTTT. The encoded protein is CASSYNLRQINQPQHF.

This clone was recorded only once. V and J are TRBV18 and TRBJ2-1, with D possibly matching TRBD2 (5 bases). V was cut by 10 bases and J by 5 bases, with 18 bases left in between. In germline, CDR1 is KGHSH, CDR2 LQKENI. CDR3 size: 14 residues. The CDR3 coding sequence is TGTGCCACCCACCTAGCAGCCGAAAACAATGAGCAGTTCTTC. This translates into CATHLAAENNEQFF. Combining the CDR3 with reference TRBV18 and TRBJ2-1 gives the whole variable domain NAGVMQNPRHLVRRRGQEARLRCSPMKGHSHVYWYRQLPEEGLKFMVYLQKENIIDESGMPKERFSAEFPKEGPSILRIQQVVRGDSAAYFCATHLAAENNEQFFGPGTRLTVL.

The CDR3 here is CASSTYRGGYTF. CDR3 in DNA: TGCGCCAGCAGCACCTACAGGGGTGGCTACACCTTC. The V and J genes are TRBV5-1 and TRBJ1-2; TRBD1 agrees at 7 bases. Germline V gene sequence: CDR1 SGHRS, CDR2 YFSETQ. V shed 4 bases, J shed 7 bases, and the junction held 4 bases outside the gene matches. CDR3 length equals 12 residues.

In DNA form, the CDR3 reads TGTGCCAGCAGTGTGGGGACAGTGAACACTGAAGCTTTCTTT. Residues: CASSVGTVNTEAFF. V gene TRBV2 combines with J gene TRBJ1-1; 7 nucleotides agree with TRBD1. Looked up from germline, CDR1 is SNHLY and CDR2 is FYNNEI. Unmatched junction bases numbered 2, after V lost 4 bases and J lost 0 bases. The CDR3 covers 14 residues.